This T cell receptor beta chain came from a study of T cell responses to AZD1222 COVID-19 vaccine. Whole-study results and caveats: Among the donors, most were white British and more were female, and clonal diversity was possibly underestimated.

There are 15 residues in the CDR3. Germline CDR1 reads SGHRS; CDR2 reads YFSETQ. Trimming took 2 bases from V and 6 from J, leaving 16 bases between them. Notes on this clone: Its antigen is currently unknown.

Sequencing used immunoSEQ multiplex PCR; TCRdb keeps in-frame clones, though not all of them. The sample includes 150,000 to 200,000 clones, 90% seen only once; the top ten take about 3%. V is TRBV5-1 and J is TRBJ2-3, with D perhaps TRBD1 or TRBD2 (6 bases each). Here the sequenced sample was peripheral blood, taken on day 0 of AZD1222 vaccination. This clonotype originated in an adult in good health. The CDR3 is CASSFIGGPRDTQYF. As DNA, the CDR3 is TGCGCCAGCAGCTTTATAGGGGGGCCTAGGGATACGCAGTATTTT.